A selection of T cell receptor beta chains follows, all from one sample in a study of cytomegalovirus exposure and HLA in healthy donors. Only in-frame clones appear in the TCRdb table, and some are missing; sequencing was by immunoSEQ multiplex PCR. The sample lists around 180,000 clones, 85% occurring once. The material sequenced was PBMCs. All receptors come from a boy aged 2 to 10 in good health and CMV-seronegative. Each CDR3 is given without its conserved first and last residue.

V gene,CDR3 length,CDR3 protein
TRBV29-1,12,SVEFSSGISEQY
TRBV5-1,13,ASSSSGSNTGELF
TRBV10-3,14,AISEPGEGTNEKLF
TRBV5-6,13,ASSPRDRVYNEQF
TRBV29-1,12,SVEEGSGSEKLF
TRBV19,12,ASRGAGGLGEQY
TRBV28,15,ASSWPRLAANTGELF
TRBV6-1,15,ASSEAGGAANTGELF
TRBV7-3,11,ASSSEAFRPQH
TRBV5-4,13,ASSKATSGSHEQF
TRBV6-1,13,ASSEDWTGVQPQH
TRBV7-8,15,ASSSRQGAGGSNEQF